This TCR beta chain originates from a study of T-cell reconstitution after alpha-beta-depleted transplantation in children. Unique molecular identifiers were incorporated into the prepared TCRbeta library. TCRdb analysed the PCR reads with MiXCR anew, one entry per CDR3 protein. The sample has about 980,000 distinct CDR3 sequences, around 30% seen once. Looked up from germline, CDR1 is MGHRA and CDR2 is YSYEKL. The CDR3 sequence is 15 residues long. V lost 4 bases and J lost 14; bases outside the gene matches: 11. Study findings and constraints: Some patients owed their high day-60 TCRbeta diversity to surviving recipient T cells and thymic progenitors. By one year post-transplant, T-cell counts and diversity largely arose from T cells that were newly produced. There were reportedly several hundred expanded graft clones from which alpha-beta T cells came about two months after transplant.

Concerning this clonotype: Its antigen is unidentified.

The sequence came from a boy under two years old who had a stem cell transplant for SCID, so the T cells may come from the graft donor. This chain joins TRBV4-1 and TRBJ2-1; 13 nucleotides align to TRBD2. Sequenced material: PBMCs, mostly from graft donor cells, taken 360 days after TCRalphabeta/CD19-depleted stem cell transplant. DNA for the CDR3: TGCGCCAGCAGCCCCGGGACTAGCGGGAAAACTAAGGAGTTCTTC. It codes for CASSPGTSGKTKEFF.